What follows are 30 T cell receptor beta chains derived from one specimen sequenced in a study of control samples from healthy donors and cancer patients. Sequencing was performed with immunoSEQ multiplex PCR; in TCRdb, only in-frame clones are kept and a portion is missing. The data contain some 170,000 clones, approximately 94% of them singletons. Sequencing was done on a sample of PBMCs. Receptors originate from a man aged 55 to 70 with colorectal cancer.

The rearrangement joins TRBV27 to TRBJ1-3; D gene unclear. Germline V gives CDR1 MNHEY, CDR2 SMNVEV (reference sequence). The germline V and J ends were trimmed by 0 bases and 0 bases, with 12 bases remaining between them. The CDR3 consists of 17 residues. CDR3 sequence: CASSLSSGFSSGNTIYF. The CDR3 nucleotides read TGTGCCAGCAGTTTATCATCAGGATTTAGCTCTGGAAACACCATATATTTT.

The chain's CDR3 is CASTPTVGNSPLHF. The CDR3 DNA reads as TGTGCCAGCACCCCGACTGTGGGAAATTCACCCCTCCACTTT. The chain joins TRBV3-1 (or the pseudogene TRBV3-2) to TRBJ1-6; D uncertain. The germline V gene encodes CDR1 LGHDT and CDR2 YNNKEL (reference sequence). Trimming removed 7 bases from V and 7 bases from J, with 14 bases in between. The CDR3 is 14 amino acids.

J is TRBJ1-4 and V is TRBV5-8, with D perhaps TRBD1 (5 bases). Germline-derived CDR1 and CDR2 are SGHTS and YDEGEE. The CDR3 contains 10 residues. Trimming cost V 2 bases and J 12 bases, with 5 bases left between them. The CDR3 bases are TGTGCCAGCAGCTTAGGGGAACTGTTTTTT. Residues: CASSLGELFF.

In this sample, this clone turned up once. The chain couples TRBV5-6 to TRBJ1-1; 7 bases match TRBD1. Germline CDR1 and CDR2: SGHDT and YYEEEE. The junction had 8 bases not matched to a gene; V was cut back by 5 bases and J by 10 bases. The CDR3 sequence is 12 residues long. The CDR3 DNA sequence: TGTGCCAGCAGTTGGCGACAGGGTCGAGCTTTCTTT. Translated: CASSWRQGRAFF.

In DNA form, the CDR3 reads TGTGCCAGCAGCTTAGGTCCCTCCCTGCCAGATACGCAGTATTTT. Amino acid sequence: CASSLGPSLPDTQYF. The V gene is TRBV7-2, the J gene TRBJ2-3; D remains unclear. The V end lost 1 base, the J end lost 4 bases, and 12 bases lay between the germline ends. CDR1 and CDR2 from the germline V gene are SGHTA and FQGNSA. This CDR3 has 15 amino acids. Complete variable domain (other parts from reference TRBV7-2 and TRBJ2-3): GAGVSQSPSNKVTEKGKDVELRCDPISGHTALYWYRQSLGQGLEFLIYFQGNSAPDKSGLPSDRFSAERTGGSVSTLTIQRTQQEDSAVYLCASSLGPSLPDTQYFGPGTRLTVL.

This chain uses TRBV12-3 or TRBV12-4 with TRBJ1-2, with 7 bases lining up with TRBD1. The CDR3 consists of 13 residues. With V trimmed by 6 bases and J by 4 bases, 5 bases remained unmatched. The CDR3 DNA follows: TGTGCCAGCAGGAGGGGGCTAGGCTATGGCTACACCTTC. It translates to CASRRGLGYGYTF.

The gene calls are TRBV7-7 and TRBJ1-3, with D tentatively TRBD1 (5 bases). Germline values: CDR1 SSHAT, CDR2 FNYEAQ (reference sequence). The CDR3 spans 15 residues. Trimming removed 1 base from V and 3 bases from J, with 10 bases in between. This CDR3 is CASSLEAGHGNTIYF. The CDR3 DNA sequence: TGTGCCAGCAGCTTAGAGGCAGGGCATGGAAACACCATATATTTT.

The V gene is TRBV30, the J gene TRBJ1-3, with 9 bases aligning to TRBD1. CDR3 size: 15 residues. J was trimmed by 3 bases and V by 5 bases; bases with no gene match: 8. CDR1 and CDR2 (germline): GTSNPN, SVGIG (reference sequence). The DNA for the CDR3 is TGTGCCTGGGGGACAGGGTCGAACGATGGAAACACCATATATTTT. It specifies CAWGTGSNDGNTIYF.

CDR3: CASSKVSSGALGTDTQYF. As DNA, the CDR3 is TGTGCCAGCAGCAAAGTTTCTAGCGGGGCTTTGGGCACAGATACGCAGTATTTT. The rearrangement links TRBV21-1 to TRBJ2-3; TRBD2 reflects the table's D call only, with no check against the DNA. TRBV21-1 is listed as a pseudogene. The CDR3 runs to 18 residues.

The chain combines TRBV27 with TRBJ2-2; a weak D match, TRBD1 (6 bases). In germline, CDR1 is MNHEY, CDR2 SMNVEV (reference sequence). Trimming cost V 3 bases and J 7 bases, with 15 bases left between them. The CDR3 consists of 15 residues. CDR3 DNA sequence: TGTGCCAGCAGTTTCCCAACCCAAGGGGGCGGGGAGCTGTTTTTT. Translation gives CASSFPTQGGGELFF.

The chain is built from TRBV5-1 and TRBJ2-3, with a possible D match to TRBD2 (6 bases). Germline CDR1 reads SGHRS; CDR2 reads YFSETQ. V was clipped by 2 bases and J by 0 bases, with 7 bases between them. The CDR3 consists of 14 residues. The CDR3 sequence: CASSFGGSTDTQYF. CDR3 DNA: TGCGCCAGCAGCTTCGGGGGTAGCACAGATACGCAGTATTTT.

V usage is TRBV5-4 and J usage is TRBJ2-1, with TRBD1 identical over 10 bases. V dropped 5 bases and J dropped 4; count of bases not matched to a gene: 6. Germline V gene data show CDR1 as SGHNT and CDR2 as YYREEE (reference sequence). The CDR3 is made up of 15 amino acids. CDR3 region: CASRAGTGEYNEQFF. Written as DNA, the CDR3 is TGTGCCAGCAGAGCCGGGACAGGGGAATACAATGAGCAGTTCTTC.

This chain joins TRBV29-1 and TRBJ2-1; D might be TRBD1 (6 bases). The CDR3 runs to 16 residues. Germline CDR1 reads SQVTM; CDR2 reads ANQGSEA. The ends were cut back, 7 bases at V and 2 bases at J, with 21 bases in the middle. CDR3 sequence: CSAILQGRGAYNEQFF. CDR3 DNA sequence: TGCAGCGCCATCTTACAGGGTCGAGGGGCCTACAATGAGCAGTTCTTC.

V and J are TRBV30 and TRBJ1-2; D is uncertain. Germline values: CDR1 GTSNPN, CDR2 SVGIG (reference sequence). The CDR3 runs 11 residues. CDR3 protein: CAQSGFGGYTF. The CDR3 DNA reads as TGTGCGCAGTCAGGATTCGGTGGCTACACCTTC.

The chain employs TRBV21-1 and TRBJ1-6. TRBV21-1 represents a pseudogene. CDR3 length: 19 amino acids. Here the CDR3 reads CASSKAAVGGRSSNSPLHF. CDR3 nucleotides: TGTGCCAGCAGCAAAGCGGCGGTTGGTGGACGGAGCTCTAATTCACCCCTCCACTTT.

This chain joins TRBV10-2 and TRBJ2-1; 10 positions agree with TRBD1. Germline V CDR1 and CDR2: WSHSY, SAAADI. The CDR3 sequence is 15 residues long. Trimming removed 6 bases from V and 7 bases from J; junction bases left unmatched: 9. CDR3 bases: TGCGCCAGCAGGGCGGGACAGGGGTATGTGAATGAGCAGTTCTTC. Its protein product is CASRAGQGYVNEQFF.

V gene TRBV5-1 combines with J gene TRBJ1-1; 7 bases fit TRBD1. The V gene's germline CDR1 is SGHRS and CDR2 YFSETQ. V lost 3 bases and J lost 1; bases outside the gene matches: 6. This CDR3 has 15 amino acids. The CDR3 here is CASSYTGETNTEAFF. The CDR3 DNA is TGCGCCAGCAGCTATACAGGGGAGACGAACACTGAAGCTTTCTTT. The whole variable domain, remainder taken from reference TRBV5-1 and TRBJ1-1, is KAGVTQTPRYLIKTRGQQVTLSCSPISGHRSVSWYQQTPGQGLQFLFEYFSETQRNKGNFPGRFSGRQFSNSRSEMNVSTLELGDSALYLCASSYTGETNTEAFFGQGTRLTVV.

Here the CDR3 reads CASSYSDRSVYEQYF. In DNA, the CDR3 is TGTGCCAGCAGTTACTCCGACAGGTCGGTCTACGAGCAGTACTTC. This chain connects TRBV6-6 to TRBJ2-7; perhaps TRBD1 as D (6 bases). The CDR3 loop spans 15 amino acids. CDR1 is MNHNY and CDR2 is SVGAGI in the germline V gene (reference sequence). Trimming took off 0 bases at V and 3 bases at J, with 12 bases between the two ends.

V gene TRBV4-2 combines with J gene TRBJ2-2, with 7 bases identical to TRBD1. The CDR3 extends over 20 amino acids. Germline V CDR1 and CDR2: LGHNA, YNFKEQ. J lost 4 bases, V lost 0 bases, and 17 bases had no gene match. This chain's CDR3 is CASSQELTRGTSRSTGELFF. CDR3 nucleotide sequence: TGTGCCAGCAGCCAAGAATTAACCAGGGGGACGTCAAGGTCCACCGGGGAGCTGTTTTTT.

CDR3 loop: CASSYSLQGEGEKLFF. Written as DNA, the CDR3 is TGTGCCAGCAGTTACTCCCTACAGGGGGAGGGTGAAAAACTGTTTTTT. The genes are TRBV6-6 and TRBJ1-4, with 8 positions matching TRBD1. CDR3 length: 16 residues. The germline gives CDR1 MNHNY, CDR2 SVGAGI (reference sequence). The trim removed 0 bases at V and 7 bases at J, leaving 7 bases unmatched.

The chain carries TRBV19 and TRBJ1-1; D is ambiguous. This CDR3 region has 13 residues. Germline CDR1 is LNHDA and CDR2 is SQIVND (reference sequence). Trimming pared 5 bases from V and 1 base from J, leaving 8 bases between. The CDR3 DNA sequence: TGTGCCAGTAGTCCTTCTGCGAACACTGAAGCTTTCTTT. Amino acid sequence: CASSPSANTEAFF.

The chain joins TRBV6-6 to TRBJ1-1; D is uncertain. Germline CDR1 reads MNHNY; CDR2 reads SVGAGI (reference sequence). V was trimmed by 8 bases and J by 1 base, leaving 11 bases between them. CDR3 length equals 13 residues. The CDR3 region is CASLFVGNTEAFF. The DNA of the CDR3 is TGTGCCAGCCTCTTCGTGGGGAACACTGAAGCTTTCTTT.

The chain carries TRBV7-2 and TRBJ2-5; TRBD1 matches at 7 bases. Losses at the gene ends were 0 bases for V and 1 base for J; bases not matched to a gene: 11. Germline lookup yields CDR1 SGHTA and CDR2 FQGNSA. CDR3 length: 18 residues. The CDR3 reads CASSLALATGPLQETQYF. CDR3 DNA: TGTGCCAGCAGCTTAGCGCTGGCGACAGGGCCCCTCCAAGAGACCCAGTACTTC.

This sequence joins TRBV18 and TRBJ1-5, with 8 nucleotides matching TRBD1. With 3 bases clipped from V and 0 bases from J, the junction kept 4 bases outside the gene matches. The CDR3 loop spans 16 amino acids. Germline assignment: CDR1 KGHSH and CDR2 LQKENI. CDR3 residues: CASSPQGANSNQPQHF. The CDR3 coding sequence is TGTGCCAGCTCACCCCAGGGGGCAAATAGCAATCAGCCCCAGCATTTT.

The DNA for the CDR3 is TGTGCCAGCAGTTTAATTACAGATACGCAGTATTTT. Translation: CASSLITDTQYF. The chain couples TRBV12-3 or TRBV12-4 to TRBJ2-3; D uncertain. V was trimmed by 2 bases and J by 3 bases, leaving 3 bases between them. The CDR3 runs 12 residues.

V usage is TRBV9 and J usage is TRBJ1-2; no clear D. The CDR3 is made up of 16 amino acids. V was pared by 0 bases and J by 3 bases, with 15 bases between. Germline CDR1 is SGDLS and CDR2 is YYNGEE. The CDR3 nucleotides read TGTGCCAGCAGCGTAGACGCTGGAGGCACTTACTATGGCTACACCTTC. It encodes CASSVDAGGTYYGYTF.

The V and J genes are TRBV19 and TRBJ1-2; the match to TRBD1 covers 8 bases. In germline, CDR1 is LNHDA, CDR2 SQIVND (reference sequence). Unmatched junction bases numbered 22, after V lost 5 bases and J lost 8 bases. There are 18 residues in the CDR3. CDR3 in DNA: TGTGCCAGTAGTCTAAAACCGTCCCGGGACAGGCTGCTGGGGGGCTACACCTTC. Its translation: CASSLKPSRDRLLGGYTF.

V and J are TRBV12-3 or TRBV12-4 and TRBJ2-7; the D gene is possibly TRBD1 (6 bases). The length of the CDR3 is 11 residues. Trimming removed 6 bases at V and 6 bases at J, with 9 bases between. CDR3 in DNA: TGTGCCAGCAGAAAAGGGGGCGAGCAGTACTTC. Its translation: CASRKGGEQYF.

The genes are TRBV2 and TRBJ2-7, with TRBD1 identical over 7 bases. J gave up 2 bases and V 10 bases, and 14 bases lay outside the gene matches. CDR3 length equals 15 residues. Germline CDR1 and CDR2: SNHLY and FYNNEI. CDR3 coding DNA: TGTGCCAATCAAGAAGCCGGACAGGTAACCTACGAGCAGTACTTC. Its translation is CANQEAGQVTYEQYF.

The chain recombines TRBV27 with TRBJ2-7; possibly TRBD1 for D (5 bases). The V and J ends lost 2 bases and 5 bases respectively, with 10 bases between them. Germline V CDR1 and CDR2: MNHEY, SMNVEV (reference sequence). The CDR3 contains 13 residues. Written as DNA, the CDR3 is TGTGCCAGCAGTTTACAGGGTTCCAACGAGCAGTACTTC. Translated, it gives CASSLQGSNEQYF.